This TCR beta chain comes out of a study of cytomegalovirus exposure and HLA in healthy donors. Broader study findings: Prior analysis indicated that the majority of TCR beta V segments exhibited productivity approximately 90% or approximately 30% of the time.

To note about this clone: Its specificity is unknown.

A multiplex PCR was run with 60 Vbeta primers and 13 Jbeta primers. The method was immunoSEQ multiplex PCR; TCRdb's version includes in-frame clones alone and lacks a portion of them. The profile shows approximately 160,000 clones, around 80% of them singletons. Trimming left V 0 bases short and J 9 bases short, with 16 bases between. CDR3 length: 16 residues. CDR1 and CDR2 (germline): SGDLS, YYNGEE. This sequence was found in a human donor in good health. The rearrangement joins TRBV9 to TRBJ1-6; TRBD1 is a possible D gene (5 bases). The sample comprised PBMCs. The CDR3 is CASSVGLTGGGSPLHF. The CDR3 region has the DNA TGTGCCAGCAGCGTAGGTCTAACGGGGGGAGGTTCACCCCTCCACTTT.